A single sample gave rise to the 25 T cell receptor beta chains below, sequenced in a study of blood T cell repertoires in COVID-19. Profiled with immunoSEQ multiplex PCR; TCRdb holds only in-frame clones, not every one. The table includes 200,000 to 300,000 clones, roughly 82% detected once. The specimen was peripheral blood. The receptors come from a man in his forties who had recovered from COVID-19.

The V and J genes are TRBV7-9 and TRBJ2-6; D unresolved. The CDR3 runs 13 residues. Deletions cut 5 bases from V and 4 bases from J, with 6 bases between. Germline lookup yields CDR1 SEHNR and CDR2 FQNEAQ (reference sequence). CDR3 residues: CASSLYGANVLTF. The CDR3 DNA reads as TGTGCCAGCAGCCTCTACGGGGCCAACGTCCTGACTTTC.

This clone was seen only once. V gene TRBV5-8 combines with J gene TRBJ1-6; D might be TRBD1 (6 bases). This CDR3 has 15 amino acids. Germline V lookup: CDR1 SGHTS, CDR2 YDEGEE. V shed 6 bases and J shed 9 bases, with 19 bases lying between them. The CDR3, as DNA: TGTGCCAGCACCGGCGGGGGCGCAGCCGGTTCACCCCTCCACTTT. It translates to CASTGGGAAGSPLHF.

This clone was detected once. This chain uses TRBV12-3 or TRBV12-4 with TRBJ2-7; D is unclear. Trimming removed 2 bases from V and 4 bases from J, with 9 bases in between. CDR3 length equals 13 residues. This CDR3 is CASSLHAGYEQYF. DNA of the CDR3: TGTGCCAGCAGTTTACACGCAGGATACGAGCAGTACTTC.

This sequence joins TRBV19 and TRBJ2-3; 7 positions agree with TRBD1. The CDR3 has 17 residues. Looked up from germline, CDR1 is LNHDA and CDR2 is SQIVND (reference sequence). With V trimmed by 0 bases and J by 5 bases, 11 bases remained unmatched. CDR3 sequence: CASSIDLETGNKDTQYF. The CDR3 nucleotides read TGTGCCAGTAGTATAGATCTTGAGACAGGGAATAAAGATACGCAGTATTTT.

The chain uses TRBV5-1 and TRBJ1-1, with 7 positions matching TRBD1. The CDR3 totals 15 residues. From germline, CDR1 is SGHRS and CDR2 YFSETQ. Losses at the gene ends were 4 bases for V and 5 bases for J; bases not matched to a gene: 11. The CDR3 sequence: CASSLNQGQETEAFF. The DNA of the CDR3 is TGCGCCAGCAGCCTCAACCAAGGACAGGAAACTGAAGCTTTCTTT.

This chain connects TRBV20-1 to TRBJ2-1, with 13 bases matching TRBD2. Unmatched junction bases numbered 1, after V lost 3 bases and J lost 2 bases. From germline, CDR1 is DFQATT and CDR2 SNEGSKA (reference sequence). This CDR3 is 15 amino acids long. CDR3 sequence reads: CSASGTSGTYNEQFF. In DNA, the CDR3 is TGCAGTGCTAGTGGGACTAGCGGGACCTACAATGAGCAGTTCTTC.

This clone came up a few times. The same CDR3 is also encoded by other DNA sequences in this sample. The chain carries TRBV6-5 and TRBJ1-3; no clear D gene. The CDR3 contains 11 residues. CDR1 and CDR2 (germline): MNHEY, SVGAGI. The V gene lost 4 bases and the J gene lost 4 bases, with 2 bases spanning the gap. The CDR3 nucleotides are TGTGCCAGCAGTTTAGGAAACACCATATATTTT. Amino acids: CASSLGNTIYF.

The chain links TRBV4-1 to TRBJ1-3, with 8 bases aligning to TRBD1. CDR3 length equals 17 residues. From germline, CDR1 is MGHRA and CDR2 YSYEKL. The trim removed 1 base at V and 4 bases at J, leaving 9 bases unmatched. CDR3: CASSQALRTGFGNTIYF. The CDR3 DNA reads TGCGCCAGCAGCCAAGCCTTGCGGACAGGGTTCGGAAACACCATATATTTT.

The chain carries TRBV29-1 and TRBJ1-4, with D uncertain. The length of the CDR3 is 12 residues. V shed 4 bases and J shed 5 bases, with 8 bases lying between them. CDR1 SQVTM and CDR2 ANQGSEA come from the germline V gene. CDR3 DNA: TGCAGCGTTGCACAGAACAATGAAAAACTGTTTTTT. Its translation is CSVAQNNEKLFF. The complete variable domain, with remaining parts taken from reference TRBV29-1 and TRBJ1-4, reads SAVISQKPSRDICQRGTSLTIQCQVDSQVTMMFWYRQQPGQSLTLIATANQGSEATYESGFVIDKFPISRPNLTFSTLTVSNMSPEDSSIYLCSVAQNNEKLFFGSGTQLSVL.

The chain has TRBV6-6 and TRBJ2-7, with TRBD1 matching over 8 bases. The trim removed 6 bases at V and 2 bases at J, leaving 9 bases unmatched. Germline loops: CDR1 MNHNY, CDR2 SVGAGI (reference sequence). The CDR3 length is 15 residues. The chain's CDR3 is CASRDRQGITYEQYF. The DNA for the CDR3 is TGTGCCAGCAGAGACCGACAGGGGATAACCTACGAGCAGTACTTC.

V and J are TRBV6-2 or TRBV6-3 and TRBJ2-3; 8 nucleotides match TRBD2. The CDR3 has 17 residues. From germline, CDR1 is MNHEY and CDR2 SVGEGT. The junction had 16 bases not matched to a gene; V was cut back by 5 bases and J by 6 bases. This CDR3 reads CASSPRGSAGGQDTQYF. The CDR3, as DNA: TGTGCCAGCAGTCCCCGGGGCTCCGCGGGGGGTCAGGATACGCAGTATTTT.

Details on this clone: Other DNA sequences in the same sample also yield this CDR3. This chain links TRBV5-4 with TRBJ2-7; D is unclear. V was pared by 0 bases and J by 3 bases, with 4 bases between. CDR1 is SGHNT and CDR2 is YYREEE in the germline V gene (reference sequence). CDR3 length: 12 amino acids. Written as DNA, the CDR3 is TGTGCCAGCAGCTTGGGAGGCTACGAGCAGTACTTC. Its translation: CASSLGGYEQYF.

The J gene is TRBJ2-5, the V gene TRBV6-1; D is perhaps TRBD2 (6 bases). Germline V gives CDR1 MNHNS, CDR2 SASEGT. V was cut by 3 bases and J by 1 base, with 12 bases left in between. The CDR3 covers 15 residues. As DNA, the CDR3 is TGTGCCAGCAGTGATCTGAATAGCGGCCAAGAGACCCAGTACTTC. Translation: CASSDLNSGQETQYF.

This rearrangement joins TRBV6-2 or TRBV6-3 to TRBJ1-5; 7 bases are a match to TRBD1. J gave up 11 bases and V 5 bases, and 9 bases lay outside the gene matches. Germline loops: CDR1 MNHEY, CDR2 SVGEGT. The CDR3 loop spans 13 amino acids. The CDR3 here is CASSRRGQRSQHF. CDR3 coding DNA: TGTGCCAGCAGTCGAAGGGGACAGAGGTCCCAGCATTTT.

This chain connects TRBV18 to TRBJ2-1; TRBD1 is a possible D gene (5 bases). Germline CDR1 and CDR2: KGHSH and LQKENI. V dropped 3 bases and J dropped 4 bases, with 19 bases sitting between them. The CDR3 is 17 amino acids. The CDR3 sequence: CASSPRRGSTDYNEQFF. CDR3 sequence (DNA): TGTGCCAGCTCACCCCGTAGGGGCTCGACGGATTACAATGAGCAGTTCTTC. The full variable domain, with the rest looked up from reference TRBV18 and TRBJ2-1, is NAGVMQNPRHLVRRRGQEARLRCSPMKGHSHVYWYRQLPEEGLKFMVYLQKENIIDESGMPKERFSAEFPKEGPSILRIQQVVRGDSAAYFCASSPRRGSTDYNEQFFGPGTRLTVL.

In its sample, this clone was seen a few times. CDR3 loop: CASSIEMDSGTEQFF. The CDR3 bases are TGTGCCAGTAGTATAGAAATGGACAGCGGAACTGAGCAGTTCTTC. This chain uses TRBV19 with TRBJ2-1, with a possible D match to TRBD1 (6 bases). From germline, CDR1 is LNHDA and CDR2 SQIVND (reference sequence). Trimming removed 0 bases at V and 9 bases at J, with 15 bases between. This CDR3 has 15 amino acids. The full variable domain, its missing parts supplied by reference TRBV19 and TRBJ2-1, is DGGITQSPKYLFRKEGQNVTLSCEQNLNHDAMYWYRQDPGQGLRLIYYSQIVNDFQKGDIAEGYSVSREKKESFPLTVTSAQKNPTAFYLCASSIEMDSGTEQFFGPGTRLTVL.

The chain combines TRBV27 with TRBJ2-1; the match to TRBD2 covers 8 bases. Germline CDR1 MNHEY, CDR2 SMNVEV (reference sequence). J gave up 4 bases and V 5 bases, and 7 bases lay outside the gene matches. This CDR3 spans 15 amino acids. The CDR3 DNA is TGTGCCAGCAGTCGACTAGCGACCCAATACAATGAGCAGTTCTTC. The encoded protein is CASSRLATQYNEQFF.

The CDR3 coding sequence is TGTGCCAGCAGCCCTCGACCTCAGGGGTTAGCTTTCTTT. Translating gives CASSPRPQGLAFF. The chain links TRBV3-1 (or the pseudogene TRBV3-2) to TRBJ1-1; a weak D match, TRBD1 (6 bases). CDR1 is LGHDT and CDR2 is YNNKEL in the germline V gene (reference sequence). With 4 bases removed from V and 10 bases from J, the gap between germline ends came to 16 bases. CDR3 length equals 13 residues.

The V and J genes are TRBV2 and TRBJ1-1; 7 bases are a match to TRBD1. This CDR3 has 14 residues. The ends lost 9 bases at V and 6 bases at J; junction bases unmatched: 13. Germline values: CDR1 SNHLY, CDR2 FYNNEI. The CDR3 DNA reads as TGTGCCAGAAACCGGGACAGTGGTGTCGCTGAAGCTTTCTTT. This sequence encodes CARNRDSGVAEAFF.

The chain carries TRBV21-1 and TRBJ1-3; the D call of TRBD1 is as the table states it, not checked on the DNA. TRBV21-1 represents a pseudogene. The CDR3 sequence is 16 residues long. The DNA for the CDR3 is TGTGCCAGCAGCAAATTGGCAGGGGATTCTGGAAACACCATATATTTT. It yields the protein CASSKLAGDSGNTIYF.

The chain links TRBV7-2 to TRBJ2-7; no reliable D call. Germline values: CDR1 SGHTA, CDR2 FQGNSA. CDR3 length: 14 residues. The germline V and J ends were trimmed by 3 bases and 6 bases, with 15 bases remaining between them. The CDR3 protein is CASSLVGASLEQYF. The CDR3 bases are TGTGCCAGCAGCTTGGTGGGCGCGTCTCTCGAGCAGTACTTC.

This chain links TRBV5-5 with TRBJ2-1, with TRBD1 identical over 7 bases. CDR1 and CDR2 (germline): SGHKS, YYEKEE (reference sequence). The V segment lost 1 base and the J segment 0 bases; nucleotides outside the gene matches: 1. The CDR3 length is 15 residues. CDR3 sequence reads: CASSLRDSSYNEQFF. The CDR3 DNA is TGTGCCAGCAGCTTGAGGGACAGCTCCTACAATGAGCAGTTCTTC.

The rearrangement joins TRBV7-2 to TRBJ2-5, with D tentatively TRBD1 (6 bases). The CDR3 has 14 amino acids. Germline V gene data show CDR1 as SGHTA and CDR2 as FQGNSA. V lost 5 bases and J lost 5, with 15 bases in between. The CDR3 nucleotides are TGTGCCAGCAGCCCCCGGCAGGGGTCGGAGACCCAGTACTTC. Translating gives CASSPRQGSETQYF.

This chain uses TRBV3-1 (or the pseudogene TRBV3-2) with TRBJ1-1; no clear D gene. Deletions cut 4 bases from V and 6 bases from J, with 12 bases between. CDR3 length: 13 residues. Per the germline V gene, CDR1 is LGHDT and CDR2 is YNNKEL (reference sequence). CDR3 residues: CASSPYLNAEAFF. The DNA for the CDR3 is TGTGCCAGCAGCCCCTATCTGAATGCTGAAGCTTTCTTT.

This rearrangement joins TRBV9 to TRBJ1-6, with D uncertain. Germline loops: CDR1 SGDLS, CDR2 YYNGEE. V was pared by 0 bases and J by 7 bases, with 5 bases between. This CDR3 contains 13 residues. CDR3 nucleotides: TGTGCCAGCAGCGTAGGGCCCAATTCACCCCTCCACTTT. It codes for CASSVGPNSPLHF.